One and the same sample provided the 5 T cell receptor beta chains below, sequenced in a study of blood T cell repertoires in COVID-19. Generated by immunoSEQ multiplex PCR, the TCRdb table keeps only in-frame clones and is missing some. The sample comprises over 350,000 clones, approximately 90% of which are singletons, and over 0.7% rests with the top ten. The source material was PBMCs or T cells enriched from blood (not recorded which). The receptors come from a woman between 40 and 55 years old who had been exposed to COVID-19.

This chain connects TRBV5-1 to TRBJ1-2; tentative D call: TRBD1 (5 bases). Germline V gene sequence: CDR1 SGHRS, CDR2 YFSETQ. The CDR3 runs to 14 residues. V lost 2 bases and J lost 1, with 9 bases in between. CDR3 in DNA: TGCGCCAGCAGCTTCGGGACTTATAACTATGGCTACACCTTC. It translates to CASSFGTYNYGYTF. Using reference TRBV5-1 and TRBJ1-2 for the parts outside the CDR3, the full variable domain is KAGVTQTPRYLIKTRGQQVTLSCSPISGHRSVSWYQQTPGQGLQFLFEYFSETQRNKGNFPGRFSGRQFSNSRSEMNVSTLELGDSALYLCASSFGTYNYGYTFGSGTRLTVV.

V gene TRBV6-5 combines with J gene TRBJ2-7; 9 nucleotides line up with TRBD1. CDR1 and CDR2 from the germline V gene are MNHEY and SVGAGI. This CDR3 spans 15 amino acids. CDR3 protein: CAGSRGQGGKNEQYF. DNA for the CDR3: TGTGCGGGGTCTCGGGGACAGGGCGGAAAGAACGAGCAGTACTTC.

The J gene is TRBJ2-7, the V gene TRBV13; a weak D match, TRBD1 (5 bases). The CDR3 contains 14 residues. Germline lookup yields CDR1 PRHDT and CDR2 FYEKMQ (reference sequence). Deletions cut 3 bases from V and 6 bases from J, with 15 bases between. DNA for the CDR3: TGTGCCAGCAGCTTCTGGCAGGGCCCCAGCGAGCAGTACTTC. Amino acid sequence: CASSFWQGPSEQYF.

The genes are TRBV7-8 and TRBJ1-1; 7 bases agree with TRBD1. The CDR3 spans 14 residues. With V trimmed by 2 bases and J by 4 bases, 4 bases remained unmatched. Germline CDR1 and CDR2: SGHVS and FQNEAQ. DNA for the CDR3: TGTGCCAGCAGCTTAAAAGGGGGCGGCACTGAAGCTTTCTTT. Protein sequence: CASSLKGGGTEAFF.

The V and J genes are TRBV6-5 and TRBJ1-1, with a weak D call TRBD1 (5 bases). The germline gives CDR1 MNHEY, CDR2 SVGAGI. Trimming pared 7 bases from V and 1 base from J, leaving 13 bases between. The CDR3 totals 14 residues. The CDR3 bases are TGTGCCAGCACCCCATCAGGACAGAACACTGAAGCTTTCTTT. The encoded protein is CASTPSGQNTEAFF.